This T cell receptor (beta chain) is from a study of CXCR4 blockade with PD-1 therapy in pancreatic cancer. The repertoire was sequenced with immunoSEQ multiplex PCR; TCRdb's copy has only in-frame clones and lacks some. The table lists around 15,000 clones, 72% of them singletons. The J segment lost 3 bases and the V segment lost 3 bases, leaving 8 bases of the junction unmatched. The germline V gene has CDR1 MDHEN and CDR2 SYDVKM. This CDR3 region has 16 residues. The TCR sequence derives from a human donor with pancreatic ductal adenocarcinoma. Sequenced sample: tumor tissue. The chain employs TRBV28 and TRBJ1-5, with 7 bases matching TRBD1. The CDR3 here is CASSFKTGPINQPQHF. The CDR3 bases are TGTGCCAGCAGTTTTAAGACAGGGCCCATCAATCAGCCCCAGCATTTT.